The rows below give T cell receptor beta chains drawn from one sample of a study of CD4 T cells in relation to SARS-CoV-2 and coronaviruses. No antigen has been assigned to these receptors. Data came from immunoSEQ multiplex PCR; TCRdb stores just in-frame clones and leaves some out. Of some 45,000 clones in the sample, around 80% were seen once. Sample: naive CD4+ T cells from PBMCs, cultured in vitro. The receptors stem from an adult with COVID-19. Each CDR3 is given with its conserved first and last residue. The D gene is left open where the match is weak. Clone size is shown for a subset of rows, as once, few, many or a class of expanded clone.

v_gene,j_gene,d_gene,abundance,CDR3nt,CDR3aa
TRBV5-4,TRBJ2-3,TRBD2,.,TGTGCCAGCAGCCCCTATGGCCGGGAGGGCCGAGATACGCAGTATTTT,CASSPYGREGRDTQYF
TRBV6-5,TRBJ1-2,.,.,TGTGCTACTCGATGGGGGGAGGACTATGGCTACACCTTC,CATRWGEDYGYTF
TRBV6-6,TRBJ2-7,TRBD1,.,TGTGCCAGCAGCCTTTATCCCGGGACAGGGGGTTACGAGCAGTACTTC,CASSLYPGTGGYEQYF
TRBV3-1/TRBV3-2,TRBJ1-2,.,.,TGTGCCAGCAGCCAACTCAGCAGTGACTATGGCTACACCTTC,CASSQLSSDYGYTF
TRBV29-1,TRBJ2-5,TRBD1,.,TGCAGCGGGACAGGGGGCCAAGAGACCCAGTACTTC,CSGTGGQETQYF
TRBV12-3/TRBV12-4,TRBJ2-3,.,.,TGTGCCAGCAGTTTTGGGACAGATACGCAGTATTTT,CASSFGTDTQYF
TRBV6-4,TRBJ2-1,TRBD2,once,TGTGCCAGCAGCCGGGAAGGGACTAGCGGAGGCTACAATGAGCAGTTCTTC,CASSREGTSGGYNEQFF
TRBV10-3,TRBJ2-5,.,.,TGTGCCATCAGTGAGGGTAGCGCAACCCAAGAGACCCAGTACTTC,CAISEGSATQETQYF
TRBV28,TRBJ1-2,TRBD1,.,TGTGCCAGCAGTGCGGGACAGGGGGCGTATGGCTACACCTTC,CASSAGQGAYGYTF
TRBV13,TRBJ2-5,TRBD2,.,TGTGCCAGCAGCCTGGAGTCGCAGACTAGCGTGGTTCCCCAAGAGACCCAGTACTTC,CASSLESQTSVVPQETQYF
TRBV19,TRBJ2-2,.,.,TGTGCCAGTATGAAGAAGGCGCACACCGGGGAGCTGTTTTTT,CASMKKAHTGELFF
TRBV6-5,TRBJ2-3,.,.,TGTGCCAGCAGTTACGACACAGAAAGCACAGATACGCAGTATTTT,CASSYDTESTDTQYF
TRBV4-2,TRBJ2-3,TRBD2,.,TGTGCCAGCAGCCAAGAGGCGGGAGGGCCAGATACGCAGTATTTT,CASSQEAGGPDTQYF
TRBV30,TRBJ2-7,TRBD2,.,TGTGCCTGGAGGGACACCGGGACTAACTCCTACGAGCAGTACTTC,CAWRDTGTNSYEQYF
TRBV5-4,TRBJ1-3,.,.,TGTGCCAGCAGCCTCGGGGCCAACTCTGGAAACACCATATATTTT,CASSLGANSGNTIYF
TRBV12-3/TRBV12-4,TRBJ1-5,.,few,TGTGCCAGCAGATCATCGGGGCCCCAGCATTTT,CASRSSGPQHF
TRBV5-1,TRBJ1-2,.,.,TGCGCCAGCAGCTTGGGACAGCCTCAGAACTATGGCTACACCTTC,CASSLGQPQNYGYTF
TRBV19,TRBJ2-3,TRBD1,.,TGTGCCAGTCGTCGAACAGGGGCCCGGGATACGCAGTATTTT,CASRRTGARDTQYF
TRBV19,TRBJ2-7,TRBD2,.,TGTGCCAGTAGTATTACTAGCGGTAGCTCCTACGAGCAGTACTTC,CASSITSGSSYEQYF
TRBV14,TRBJ2-5,.,.,TGTGCCAGCAGCCAACTAGCGTACCAAGAGACCCAGTACTTC,CASSQLAYQETQYF
TRBV6-5,TRBJ1-1,.,.,TGTGCCAGCAGACAAGGACCAACGAACACTGAAGCTTTCTTT,CASRQGPTNTEAFF
TRBV15,TRBJ1-3,.,.,TGTGCCACCAGCAGAGATGGCATTTCGAGCTCTGGAAACACCATATATTTT,CATSRDGISSSGNTIYF
TRBV24-1,TRBJ2-5,TRBD2,few,TGTGCCACCAGTGATCCGGGACTAGCGGAAGAAGAGACCCAGTACTTC,CATSDPGLAEEETQYF
TRBV5-4,TRBJ1-6,.,.,TGTGCCAGCAGCTTGGACCCGGGACCGACGAATTCACCCCTCCACTTT,CASSLDPGPTNSPLHF
TRBV7-8,TRBJ2-7,.,.,TGTGCCAGCAGCCCGGGGCCCAACTACGAGCAGTACTTC,CASSPGPNYEQYF
TRBV28,TRBJ2-2,.,.,TGTGCCACACCCGGGACCCCGGGGACCGGGGAGCTGTTTTTT,CATPGTPGTGELFF
TRBV7-9,TRBJ1-2,.,.,TGTGCCAGCAGTTACCTAGCTAACTATGGCTACACCTTC,CASSYLANYGYTF
TRBV7-8,TRBJ1-3,TRBD1,once,TGTGCCAGCAGCTCACAGACAGGGGTTGGAAACACCATATATTTT,CASSSQTGVGNTIYF
TRBV6-5,TRBJ1-6,.,.,TGTGCCAGCAGTTACAATCGGGGTACTTCACCCCTCCACTTT,CASSYNRGTSPLHF
TRBV20-1,TRBJ2-7,.,few,TGCAGTGCTACCGCCTCTTACGAGCAGTACTTC,CSATASYEQYF
TRBV5-1,TRBJ2-2,.,.,TGCGCCAGCAGCTTGGACGTAGCGAACACCGGGGAGCTGTTTTTT,CASSLDVANTGELFF
TRBV19,TRBJ2-2,.,.,TGTGCCAGTAGCCTAAGGGAACCGAACACCGGGGAGCTGTTTTTT,CASSLREPNTGELFF
TRBV7-2,TRBJ2-7,.,.,TGTGCCAGCAGCTATTTGGTTAACCCCCACAGATCCTACGAGCAGTACTTC,CASSYLVNPHRSYEQYF
TRBV7-8,TRBJ1-5,.,.,TGTGCCAGCAGCTTACGTCAGGGGACATTTAGCAATCAGCCCCAGCATTTT,CASSLRQGTFSNQPQHF
TRBV7-9,TRBJ2-2,TRBD2,few,TGTGCCAGTGGGGGGGACACCGGGGAGCTGTTTTTT,CASGGDTGELFF
TRBV7-2,TRBJ2-3,.,.,TGTGCCAGCAGCTTAGAAGCGGACCCTAGCACAGATACGCAGTATTTT,CASSLEADPSTDTQYF
TRBV5-8,TRBJ2-7,.,.,TGTGCCAGCAGCCGACAGAGCTCCTACGAGCAGTACTTC,CASSRQSSYEQYF
TRBV28,TRBJ1-2,.,.,TGTGCCAGCAGTTCCCGACACAGGGAGGTAGTTAACACCTTC,CASSSRHREVVNTF
TRBV10-3,TRBJ2-5,.,.,TGTGCCATCAGTGAGGGTAATGGAGGAGAGACCCAGTACTTC,CAISEGNGGETQYF
TRBV6-5,TRBJ2-7,.,.,TGTGCCAGCAATCGGGTCCCCAGCGAGCAGTACTTC,CASNRVPSEQYF
TRBV20-1,TRBJ2-7,TRBD1,.,TGCAGTGCTGACAGGGGTTACGAGCAGTACTTC,CSADRGYEQYF
TRBV5-6,TRBJ1-3,.,few,TGTGCCAGCAGCTTTGGTAGGGGTCTAACCTACTCTGGAAACACCATATATTTT,CASSFGRGLTYSGNTIYF
TRBV28,TRBJ1-4,TRBD1,.,TGTGCCAGCAGTCTCACAGGGGCAACTAATGAAAAACTGTTTTTT,CASSLTGATNEKLFF
TRBV5-5,TRBJ1-1,.,few,TGTGCCAGCAGCTTGGGGGGAGGGAACACTGAAGCTTTCTTT,CASSLGGGNTEAFF
TRBV4-1,TRBJ2-7,.,.,TGCGCCAGCAGCCCGTTTAGTGTTGGGGTGGGGTACGAGCAGTACTTC,CASSPFSVGVGYEQYF
TRBV15,TRBJ2-3,.,.,TGTGCCACCAGCAGAGGACAACGCACAGATACGCAGTATTTT,CATSRGQRTDTQYF
TRBV27,TRBJ2-3,.,.,TGTGCCAGCAGGCGGAACACAGATACGCAGTATTTT,CASRRNTDTQYF
TRBV4-3,TRBJ2-7,.,.,TGCGCCAGCAGCCAAGATCTTCGGGACAACCCCTACGAGCAGTACTTC,CASSQDLRDNPYEQYF
TRBV10-3,TRBJ2-3,.,.,TGTGCCATCACCCGGGGAGCGTCCACCACAGATACGCAGTATTTT,CAITRGASTTDTQYF
TRBV3-1/TRBV3-2,TRBJ1-6,.,.,TGTGCCAGCAGCCAGGAAGATAGGCACCATAATTCACCCCTCCACTTT,CASSQEDRHHNSPLHF
TRBV11-2,TRBJ2-3,TRBD2,.,TGTGCCAGCAGCCCGGGACTAGCGAACGGGATAGATACGCAGTATTTT,CASSPGLANGIDTQYF
TRBV6-5,TRBJ2-7,TRBD2,.,TGTGCCAGCAGTTGGTCTAGCGACCCTTCGGGGGGGCAGTACTTC,CASSWSSDPSGGQYF
TRBV6-2/TRBV6-3,TRBJ1-5,.,.,TGTGCCAGCAGTCACCGGACCAATCGAGCCGGGGATCAGCCCCAGCATTTT,CASSHRTNRAGDQPQHF
TRBV20-1,TRBJ2-2,.,once,TGCAGTGCTAGTACGGGACCGACCTGGGACACCGGGGAGCTGTTTTTT,CSASTGPTWDTGELFF
TRBV9,TRBJ2-5,.,.,TGTGCCAGCAGCCCACCCCGGAGGGAGACCCAGTACTTC,CASSPPRRETQYF
TRBV27,TRBJ2-3,TRBD2,.,TGTGCCAGCCGAAGGGGGGACCTAGCGGGTAGTACAGATACGCAGTATTTT,CASRRGDLAGSTDTQYF
TRBV28,TRBJ1-2,.,.,TGTGCCAGCAGCGCCCAGGGCTTATATTGGGGCTACACCTTC,CASSAQGLYWGYTF